The entry below describes one T cell receptor beta chain. This clonotype was counted ten times or more. No antigen is known for it. Base qualities are missing; no much larger clone stands one base away. This record belongs to a study of T-cell reconstitution after alpha-beta-depleted transplantation in children (dated by TCRdb to the mid-2010s). A note on the overall study: The study quantitatively tracked T-cell immune reconstitution after TCRalphabeta/CD19-depleted allogeneic hematopoietic cell transplantation in children using TCR repertoire profiling.

The paper's findings and limits, for the study overall: Hyperexpanded clone frequencies declined over subsequent months; after one year, T-cell counts and TCRbeta diversity were mostly attributed to newly produced T cells. In some patients, high TCRbeta diversity at day 60 was attributed to recipient T cells and intrathymic progenitors that had survived conditioning. Apparently early alphabetaT-cell count recovery about two months after transplant reportedly relied on only several hundred rapidly expanded clones derived from non-depleted graft cells.

Counted from cysteine to phenylalanine, this CDR3 has 13 amino acids. The entry retains the CDR3 DNA only, 39 bases that are in frame from base 1. As encoded in the germline V gene, CDR1 is SGHRS while CDR2 is YFSETQ. Trimming removed 4 bases from V and 2 bases from J, leaving 10 bases between the germline ends. The treatment or condition label for this specimen denotes: allogeneic hematopoietic cell transplantation with graft depleted of TCRalphabeta T cells and CD19 B cells. Transplant recipients were children who received TCRalphabeta/CD19-depleted allogeneic hematopoietic cell grafts. Receptor libraries were prepared by PCR. TCRdb shows the sequencer as Illumina HiSeq 2500. Molecular barcoding was employed in the preparation of TCR libraries, with unique molecular identifiers being used to normalize TCRbeta repertoire quantification. TCRdb reworked the public reads: Q25 trimming with fastp, MiXCR clone assembly, productive beta chains retained. Under each unique CDR3 protein, matching rows form one entry showing the most common genes and DNA. This sample gives around 180,000 distinct CDR3 sequences in total; over 8.5% of them show up just once. About 13% of the sample lies in the top ten.

The sample here was PBMCs, taken before TCRalphabeta/CD19-depleted stem cell transplant. Here the chain combines TRBV5-1 and TRBJ2-7, and perhaps TRBD2 as D gene, on 6 matching bases. This TCR was recovered from a boy between 2 and 10 years old with acute myeloid leukemia, due to receive a stem cell transplant. The CDR3 sequence is CASSGTGAYEQYF. The sequenced DNA: TGCGCCAGCAGCGGCACGGGGGCCTACGAGCAGTACTTC.